This record looks at one TCR beta chain sequence and its context. Its target is not known. Reverse transcribing all isolated RNA meant expressed TCRB transcripts were sequenced. Measured with immunoSEQ multiplex PCR; TCRdb has only the in-frame clones, and not every one. The sample includes approximately 70,000 clones, about 50% of them seen just once. By way of CD45RO/CCR7/CD25/CD127/CD95/CD27, the CD4+ regulatory, stem cell-like memory, central memory and naive cells were sorted. This specimen comes from a study of beta chain features in type 1 diabetes. The overall study: Patients were similar to healthy donors in age and gender (as well as in cell yields). General observations from the study: Researchers report that Type 1 diabetes patients had moderately but significantly shorter TCRB CDR3s across all four CD4+ subsets. The naive, central memory and Treg TCRB repertoires looked more alike in patients than they did in healthy donors. Because the template was cDNA, high-expressing cells might be over-represented.

The specimen was central memory CD4+ T cells from blood. This clonotype originated in a man aged 25 to 40 with type 1 diabetes.

CDR3 region: CASSEPSGNTQPQHF. DNA of the CDR3: TGTGCCAGCAGTGAACCGTCGGGGAATACACAGCCCCAGCATTTT. The chain joins TRBV2 to TRBJ1-5; D is uncertain. CDR3 size: 15 residues. Per the germline V gene, CDR1 is SNHLY and CDR2 is FYNNEI. V lost 2 bases and J lost 7, with 15 bases in between.